This TCR beta chain comes out of a study of blood T cell repertoires in COVID-19 (dated by TCRdb to 2018 to 2020). For context, the study as a whole: The collaborator samples originated in the United States, Italy and Spain and spanned the acute and convalescent phases of COVID-19. The prospective study material was composed of cDNA or gDNA derived from T cells, B-cell-depleted T cells, or PBMCs. The dataset comprised deeply sampled blood TCRbeta repertoires from subjects exposed to, actively infected with, or recovered from COVID-19. The repertoires were released in a freely available public database meant as a resource for research on the immune response to SARS-CoV-2. The samples were drawn from two sources: the first 160 participants of the ongoing ImmuneRACE study, and 1,254 subjects contributed by 6 global collaborators. Nearly every sample came with metadata listing a de-identified subject ID, COVID-19 status, age in years and sex. Where available, HLA class I and class II types were obtained from metadata supplied by the sample provider rather than from assay-based typing. On the study overall, not on this receptor specifically: Clinical and demographic metadata were provided uncurated, with the amount varying by source and participant.

The CDR3 has 14 amino acids, counting the end cysteine and phenylalanine. Only the CDR3 part of the read is kept: 42 bases, read in frame from the first base. The junction shows trimming of 2 bases on V and 5 bases on J, plus 12 bases between the germline ends. CDR1 and CDR2, looked up from the germline V gene (reference sequence), are MNHEY and SMNVEV. The immunoSEQ Assay, a bias-controlled multiplex PCR, was used to amplify TCRbeta CDR3 regions from genomic DNA. Per the source publication's procedure: Nucleated cell counts per sample were estimated from amplification of reference gene primers within the assay. To quantify the absolute abundance of each unique TCRbeta CDR3 rearrangement, sequence reads were collapsed and filtered. Productive Simpson clonality was computed per sample as the square root of Simpson's diversity index over productive rearrangements. The table was pulled from immuneACCESS by TCRdb, which kept in-frame rearrangements only. Such tables lose some clones; where checked, under half of the loss comes from unresolved V genes, and the rest has no known cause. V, J and clone size are taken as reported in that table, and D and trimming were inferred from the DNA itself. The sample records about 280,000 clones, around 88% of which are singletons. The top ten constitute approximately 4.3% of the sample.

A single count supports this clone. The antigen it recognizes is unknown. Qualities for individual bases were not recorded, and no much larger clone is one base off. Each collaborating institution followed its own protocols to collect whole blood in K2EDTA tubes. Collaborator samples were shipped for TCRbeta analysis as frozen whole blood, isolated PBMCs, or DNA extracted from either sample type. This receptor was taken from a man aged 35 to 55 with acute or convalescent COVID-19. The material sequenced was peripheral blood. The V and J genes are TRBV27 and TRBJ1-1; the D region possibly corresponds to TRBD1 (6 bases align). In nucleotide form, the sequence is TGTGCCAGCAGTTTAGGTAACAGGGCGACTGAAGCTTTCTTT. It translates as CASSLGNRATEAFF.